The subject of this entry is one TCR beta chain. This entry comes from a study of control samples from healthy donors and cancer patients. The assay was immunoSEQ multiplex PCR, and TCRdb's table has in-frame clones only and misses some. The sample contains about 120,000 clones, more than 80% of which appear only once. Trimming removed 1 base from V and 6 bases from J; junction bases left unmatched: 8. There are 16 residues in the CDR3. Germline lookup yields CDR1 SGHAT and CDR2 FQNNGV. The sequencing input was blood. The receptor comes from a man between 45 and 60 years old in good health. The chain carries TRBV11-2 and TRBJ2-2, with TRBD1 matching 7 bases. CDR3 protein: CASSLAETGYPGELFF. The CDR3 DNA reads TGTGCCAGCAGCTTAGCCGAGACAGGGTACCCCGGGGAGCTGTTTTTT.